A single sample is the source of the 30 T cell receptor beta chains below, sequenced in a study of vaccination and CD4 T cells after COVID-19. The Oncomine TCR Beta short-read assay sequenced DNA from cultured CD4+ T cells. TCRdb processed the PCR reads anew with MiXCR; each CDR3 protein has one entry. The sample consists of 10,000 to 15,000 distinct CDR3 sequences, around 50% of them appearing once. The antigens of these receptors remain unknown. Treatment given: roughly ten-day PBMC culture with coronavirus spike peptide pools or control peptides (ViraFEST assay). The specimen was CD4+ T cells from blood, cultured in vitro. The source is a human donor who had recovered from COVID-19.

This chain joins TRBV18 and TRBJ1-5, with a tentative D call TRBD1 (5 bases). Germline lookup yields CDR1 KGHSH and CDR2 LQKENI. The CDR3 has 14 amino acids. Trimming removed 6 bases at V and 3 bases at J, with 12 bases between. The CDR3 region has the DNA TGTGCCAGCTCCCCCGGGACGGACAATCAGCCCCAGCATTTT. Protein sequence: CASSPGTDNQPQHF. The full variable domain, rest sourced from reference TRBV18 and TRBJ1-5, is NAGVMQNPRHLVRRRGQEARLRCSPMKGHSHVYWYRQLPEEGLKFMVYLQKENIIDESGMPKERFSAEFPKEGPSILRIQQVVRGDSAAYFCASSPGTDNQPQHFGDGTRLSIL.

This clonotype has a handful of counts. The chain recombines TRBV11-3 with TRBJ1-2; D is undetermined. V was shortened by 1 base and J by 3 bases, with 6 bases between the two germline ends. Germline CDR1 is SGHNT and CDR2 is YENEEA. This CDR3 has 13 residues. The CDR3 coding sequence is TGTGCCAGCAGCTTAGTTGGTGACTATGGCTACACCTTC. Translating gives CASSLVGDYGYTF.

The V call is TRBV10-1, the J call TRBJ2-3; no firm D call. The ends were cut back, 0 bases at V and 0 bases at J, with 7 bases in the middle. The length of the CDR3 is 15 residues. Germline V gives CDR1 WNHNN, CDR2 SYGVQD (reference sequence). The CDR3, as DNA: TGCGCCAGCAGTGAGTCCCTTGCTAGCACAGATACGCAGTATTTT. Protein product: CASSESLASTDTQYF.

The chain carries TRBV2 and TRBJ2-7; TRBD1 matches at 9 bases. The CDR3 runs 13 residues. The ends lost 10 bases at V and 3 bases at J; junction bases unmatched: 7. Germline V gene sequence: CDR1 SNHLY, CDR2 FYNNEI. The CDR3 DNA sequence: TGTGCCACCCAAGGGACAGGGAACTACGAGCAGTACTTC. It yields the protein CATQGTGNYEQYF.

This rearrangement joins TRBV10-1 to TRBJ2-1; a weak D match, TRBD2 (6 bases). The CDR3 contains 15 residues. Per the germline V gene, CDR1 is WNHNN and CDR2 is SYGVQD (reference sequence). V lost 3 bases, J lost 4 bases, and 13 bases lay in between. For the CDR3, the DNA is TGCGCCAGCAGTGACGGCGGGGTGAGGTACAATGAGCAGTTCTTC. Translating gives CASSDGGVRYNEQFF.

This clonotype showed up just a few times. The rearrangement joins TRBV7-2 to TRBJ2-3; the D gene could be TRBD1 or TRBD2 (6 bases each). Deletions cut 4 bases from V and 2 bases from J, with 16 bases between. The germline CDR1 and CDR2 sequences are SGHTA and FQGNSA. This CDR3 is 16 amino acids long. The CDR3 DNA reads as TGTGCCAGCAGCTCTTTTTGGGGGGCACACACAGATACGCAGTATTTT. Translation: CASSSFWGAHTDTQYF.

The chain has TRBV23-1 and TRBJ2-1; 9 nucleotides match TRBD1. TRBV23-1 has ORF status, its function being uncertain. The CDR3 spans 15 residues. The trim removed 6 bases at V and 5 bases at J, leaving 8 bases unmatched. CDR3 sequence reads: CASSWTGVAHNEQFF. The CDR3 nucleotides are TGCGCCAGCAGCTGGACAGGGGTAGCCCACAATGAGCAGTTCTTC.

The chain recombines TRBV20-1 with TRBJ1-4, with unresolved D. CDR1 is DFQATT and CDR2 is SNEGSKA in the germline V gene (reference sequence). This CDR3 is 9 amino acids long. V lost 5 bases to trimming and J lost 7 bases, with 2 bases between them. CDR3 amino acids: CSALEKLFF. CDR3 nucleotide sequence: TGCAGTGCTCTTGAAAAACTGTTTTTT.

V gene TRBV12-3 or TRBV12-4 combines with J gene TRBJ2-4, with 10 positions matching TRBD2. The length of the CDR3 is 15 residues. Trimming took 0 bases from V and 5 from J; bases not matched to a gene: 1. CDR3 residues: CASSLASGGQNIQYF. CDR3 sequence (DNA): TGTGCCAGCAGTTTAGCTAGCGGGGGGCAAAACATTCAGTACTTC.

The chain links TRBV12-5 to TRBJ1-2; maybe TRBD1 (5 bases). Germline V gene sequence: CDR1 LGHNT, CDR2 FRNRAP. The CDR3 is made up of 16 amino acids. The ends were cut back, 2 bases at V and 10 bases at J, with 23 bases in the middle. DNA for the CDR3: TGTGCTAGTGGTTTGCCCCACGGGGGTCGCTCGGAGGACTACACCTTC. Translating gives CASGLPHGGRSEDYTF.

The chain carries TRBV4-1 and TRBJ1-3, with no clear D. The CDR3 has 16 residues. Trimming pared 0 bases from V and 5 bases from J, leaving 14 bases between. The germline CDR1 and CDR2 sequences are MGHRA and YSYEKL. This CDR3 reads CASSQEVGVGRNTIYF. The CDR3 nucleotides are TGCGCCAGCAGCCAAGAGGTCGGGGTTGGAAGAAACACCATATATTTT.

This chain links TRBV5-1 with TRBJ2-3, with D possibly called TRBD1 or TRBD2 (6 bases each). The CDR3 totals 14 residues. V was shortened by 7 bases and J by 3 bases, with 15 bases between the two germline ends. The germline gives CDR1 SGHRS, CDR2 YFSETQ. In DNA, the CDR3 is TGCGCCAGCCGTGGGGGGACACGGACAGATACGCAGTATTTT. It specifies CASRGGTRTDTQYF.

V usage is TRBV6-2 or TRBV6-3 and J usage is TRBJ1-2; D is ambiguous. The CDR3 spans 15 residues. Germline assignment: CDR1 MNHEY and CDR2 SVGEGT. Trimming cost V 5 bases and J 5 bases, with 18 bases left between them. The DNA for the CDR3 is TGTGCCAGCAGTACTAACATTCGAGGAGATTATGGCTACACCTTC. Protein: CASSTNIRGDYGYTF.

V usage is TRBV7-9 and J usage is TRBJ1-3, with D unresolved. The V gene's germline CDR1 is SEHNR and CDR2 FQNEAQ (reference sequence). The CDR3 is 15 residues long. Trimming removed 2 bases from V and 0 bases from J, with 8 bases in between. This CDR3 is CASSLYYISGNTIYF. CDR3 sequence (DNA): TGTGCCAGCAGCTTATATTACATCTCTGGAAACACCATATATTTT.

The rearrangement joins TRBV2 to TRBJ2-3; TRBD2 agrees at 14 bases. With V trimmed by 4 bases and J by 6 bases, 3 bases remained unmatched. CDR1 SNHLY and CDR2 FYNNEI come from the germline V gene. The CDR3 extends over 15 amino acids. In nucleotides, the CDR3 is TGTGCCAGCAGTGGACTAGCGGGGGGGCGGGATACGCAGTATTTT. It codes for CASSGLAGGRDTQYF.

The chain combines TRBV27 with TRBJ1-2; D is undetermined. Germline loops: CDR1 MNHEY, CDR2 SMNVEV (reference sequence). The germline V and J ends were trimmed by 5 bases and 2 bases, with 27 bases remaining between them. This CDR3 region has 19 residues. CDR3 in amino acids: CASSPRWGLNQNLNYGYTF. CDR3 coding DNA: TGTGCCAGCAGTCCGCGCTGGGGTTTAAACCAAAATTTAAACTATGGCTACACCTTC.

This clonotype showed up just a few times. V and J are TRBV20-1 and TRBJ1-5; D may be TRBD1 (6 bases). Per germline, CDR1 DFQATT and CDR2 SNEGSKA (reference sequence). This CDR3 is built from 14 residues. The V and J ends lost 6 bases and 2 bases respectively, with 14 bases between them. Written as DNA, the CDR3 is TGCAGTGCCTCCAGGGGCGAGGGCAATCAGCCCCAGCATTTT. It translates to CSASRGEGNQPQHF.

The gene calls are TRBV4-1 and TRBJ1-2; D gene unclear. The V end was cut by 1 base, the J end by 4 bases, with 10 bases between. Germline V gene lookup returns CDR1 MGHRA and CDR2 YSYEKL. This CDR3 is built from 14 residues. CDR3 residues: CASSQGLQPYGYTF. CDR3 bases: TGCGCCAGCAGCCAAGGTTTACAGCCCTATGGCTACACCTTC.

The V call is TRBV5-1, the J call TRBJ1-4, with D unresolved. Looked up from germline, CDR1 is SGHRS and CDR2 is YFSETQ. V dropped 2 bases and J dropped 6 bases, with 11 bases sitting between them. The CDR3 has 14 residues. The CDR3 coding sequence is TGCGCCAGCAGCTTAGAGGACCGGGATGAAAAACTGTTTTTT. Translation gives CASSLEDRDEKLFF.

The chain has TRBV20-1 and TRBJ1-2; no firm D call. V gave up 4 bases and J gave up 4 bases, with 10 bases separating them. The CDR3 totals 12 residues. Germline loops: CDR1 DFQATT, CDR2 SNEGSKA (reference sequence). The CDR3 DNA reads as TGCAGTGCTATTAACCGATTCTATGGCTACACCTTC. Translating it yields CSAINRFYGYTF.

This clonotype is deemed large. The V and J genes are TRBV2 and TRBJ2-2, with a tentative D call TRBD2 (6 bases). This CDR3 is 14 amino acids long. Germline V gives CDR1 SNHLY, CDR2 FYNNEI. Trimming pared 6 bases from V and 6 bases from J, leaving 14 bases between. CDR3 nucleotide sequence: TGTGCCAGCAGAGTGGACTATATGGCCGGGGAGCTGTTTTTT. Its protein is CASRVDYMAGELFF.

The rearrangement uses TRBV5-1 and TRBJ1-1; D uncertain. Trimming shortened V by 3 bases and J by 1 base, and 13 bases separated the two germline ends. CDR1 SGHRS and CDR2 YFSETQ come from the germline V gene. This CDR3 region has 15 residues. CDR3 in amino acids: CASSSLVASNTEAFF. The DNA for the CDR3 is TGCGCCAGCAGCTCGCTTGTGGCTTCGAACACTGAAGCTTTCTTT.

This clonotype has only a few counts. The chain recombines TRBV21-1 with TRBJ1-1; the table's D gene call, TRBD1, was not cross checked with the DNA. TRBV21-1 is marked as a pseudogene. This CDR3 has 17 residues. CDR3: CASGELKMGAVNTEAFF. The DNA of the CDR3 is TGTGCCAGCGGGGAGCTCAAAATGGGGGCCGTGAACACTGAAGCTTTCTTT.

This clonotype was seen only a few times. V and J are TRBV7-9 and TRBJ1-5; D is unresolved. Germline V gene lookup returns CDR1 SEHNR and CDR2 FQNEAQ (reference sequence). V shed 5 bases and J shed 5 bases, with 10 bases lying between them. CDR3 length equals 13 residues. The CDR3 DNA sequence: TGTGCCAGCAGCCCAGACGGGGATCAGCCCCAGCATTTT. Protein: CASSPDGDQPQHF.

The chain is built from TRBV7-9 and TRBJ2-5; either TRBD1 or TRBD2 may fit D (6 bases each). Germline assignment: CDR1 SEHNR and CDR2 FQNEAQ (reference sequence). The CDR3 has 14 amino acids. Trimming cost V 2 bases and J 5 bases, with 12 bases left between them. CDR3 DNA: TGTGCCAGCAGCTTAATGGGGGGCGGTGAGACCCAGTACTTC. Protein: CASSLMGGGETQYF. Looking up the rest from reference TRBV7-9 and TRBJ2-5 gives the full variable domain: DTGVSQNPRHKITKRGQNVTFRCDPISEHNRLYWYRQTLGQGPEFLTYFQNEAQLEKSRLLSDRFSAERPKGSFSTLEIQRTEQGDSAMYLCASSLMGGGETQYFGPGTRLLVL.

The chain uses TRBV19 and TRBJ1-1; D is possibly TRBD1 (5 bases). This CDR3 spans 12 amino acids. Trimming pared 7 bases from V and 3 bases from J, leaving 9 bases between. From germline, CDR1 is LNHDA and CDR2 SQIVND (reference sequence). The CDR3 protein is CASILGDTEAFF. CDR3 nucleotides: TGTGCCAGTATCTTAGGGGACACTGAAGCTTTCTTT.

The chain joins TRBV20-1 to TRBJ2-7; TRBD2 might be the D (6 bases). Germline V gene lookup returns CDR1 DFQATT and CDR2 SNEGSKA (reference sequence). The CDR3 is 14 amino acids. V lost 3 bases to trimming and J lost 4 bases, with 16 bases between them. The CDR3 sequence is CSASDGEERYEQYF. CDR3 nucleotides: TGCAGTGCTAGTGATGGGGAGGAGAGATACGAGCAGTACTTC.

The rearrangement joins TRBV11-2 to TRBJ2-3; the match to TRBD2 covers 7 bases. CDR1 SGHAT and CDR2 FQNNGV come from the germline V gene. V was pared by 5 bases and J by 3 bases, with 14 bases of the junction left unmatched. The CDR3 loop spans 17 amino acids. DNA for the CDR3: TGTGCCAGCAGCCCACTGGGGTGGGCGGGGGTAACAGATACGCAGTATTTT. This gives the protein CASSPLGWAGVTDTQYF.

This chain connects TRBV30 to TRBJ2-7, with TRBD1 identical over 9 bases. Germline loops: CDR1 GTSNPN, CDR2 SVGIG (reference sequence). Unmatched junction bases numbered 3, after V lost 1 base and J lost 2 bases. The CDR3 runs 14 residues. The DNA of the CDR3 is TGTGCCTGGAGTGGGACAGGGGCTGCCTACGAGCAGTACTTC. It yields the protein CAWSGTGAAYEQYF.

This clonotype was seen a handful of times. The chain links TRBV6-4 to TRBJ1-5, with a weak D call TRBD1 (5 bases). The CDR3 totals 18 residues. Germline-derived CDR1 and CDR2 are MRHNA and SNTAGT. Trimming cost V 2 bases and J 0 bases, with 17 bases left between them. DNA of the CDR3: TGTGCCAGCAGTGACCATCAGACAGAAGGATATAGCAATCAGCCCCAGCATTTT. Its protein is CASSDHQTEGYSNQPQHF.